Described below is a single TCR beta chain sequence and its context. What it recognizes is unknown. The germline V gene has CDR1 MNHEY and CDR2 SVGAGI. V lost 4 bases to trimming and J lost 0 bases; unmatched junction nucleotides: 6. CDR3 length: 16 residues. The method was immunoSEQ multiplex PCR; TCRdb's version includes in-frame clones alone and lacks a portion of them. This sample has about 170,000 clones; about nine tenths occur once, and the top ten carry more than 1.3%. This sample stems from a study of T cell responses to AZD1222 COVID-19 vaccine. Whole-study findings and limits: In a largely white British group with more females than males, clonal diversity was possibly underestimated. Baseline seropositives among AZD1222 recipients totaled only 5 to 7. Repertoires were obtained solely post-peak T cell response.

The starting material was peripheral blood, obtained on day 0 of AZD1222 vaccination. The sequence came from an adult in good health. The V call is TRBV6-5, the J call TRBJ1-1; 9 positions match TRBD1. The chain's CDR3 is CASSLGQGTMNTEAFF. CDR3 nucleotides: TGTGCCAGCAGTTTGGGACAGGGTACCATGAACACTGAAGCTTTCTTT.